The 31 T cell receptor beta chains below were found in one sample sequenced in a study of shared clonotypes between healthy human individuals. Method: immunoSEQ multiplex PCR; TCRdb's copy keeps in-frame clones and lacks some. Counted here are approximately 500,000 clones, about 79% occurring once; the ten biggest clones make up approximately 12%. Input material: PBMCs. These receptors originate from a woman aged 40-49 years in good health. Some clones in this sample may be carry-over from other donors' samples.

Worth noting for this clone: Given a much more abundant clone one base away, this may be a read error. Since no conserved phenylalanine or tryptophan closes the CDR3, a read error is the likely cause. The genes are TRBV11-3 and TRBJ2-7; TRBD2 matches at 7 bases. The CDR3 extends over 20 amino acids. Germline CDR1 SGHNT, CDR2 YENEEA. V dropped 1 base and J dropped 3; count of bases not matched to a gene: 21. Written as DNA, the CDR3 is TGTGCCAGCAGCTTAGGAAGCAGCGGCCCGGGGGGATGGGTCCGCTACGAGCAGTACCTC. Encoded protein: CASSLGSSGPGGWVRYEQYL.

DNA of the CDR3: TGTGCCAGCAGTGAACTGGACGGAAACTATGGCTACACCTTC. It yields the protein CASSELDGNYGYTF. This chain connects TRBV2 to TRBJ1-2; D uncertain. Germline loops: CDR1 SNHLY, CDR2 FYNNEI. V lost 2 bases, J lost 2 bases, and 9 bases lay in between. CDR3 length: 14 residues.

The chain employs TRBV7-9 and TRBJ2-7; weak D call: TRBD2 (5 bases). CDR1 SEHNR and CDR2 FQNEAQ come from the germline V gene (reference sequence). V lost 1 base and J 2 bases, leaving 12 bases between the germline ends. This CDR3 has 15 amino acids. The CDR3 DNA is TGTGCCAGCAGCTTAGGGCTAGCTCAGACCTACGAGCAGTACTTC. Translating it yields CASSLGLAQTYEQYF.

The chain is built from TRBV29-1 and TRBJ2-5; 10 nucleotides line up with TRBD2. The J call may not be correct, given that the DNA end is closer to TRBJ2-7. The germline V gene has CDR1 SQVTM and CDR2 ANQGSEA. The CDR3 has 14 amino acids. CDR3 amino acids: CSVARAGGPHEQYF. CDR3 in DNA: TGCAGCGTAGCCCGAGCGGGAGGGCCCCACGAGCAGTACTTC.

The CDR3, as DNA: TGTGCCTGGAGCGGTTCCTACGAGCAGTACTTC. Translating it yields CAWSGSYEQYF. This rearrangement joins TRBV30 to TRBJ2-5; no definite D call. The DNA matches TRBJ2-7 better at its end, which makes the J call doubtful. Looked up from germline, CDR1 is GTSNPN and CDR2 is SVGIG (reference sequence). The CDR3 extends over 11 amino acids.

The chain combines TRBV11-2 with TRBJ2-7; D is perhaps TRBD1 (6 bases). This CDR3 has 15 residues. Between the trimmed V and J ends, which lost 0 bases and 3 bases, there was a span of 12 bases. CDR1 and CDR2 (germline): SGHAT, FQNNGV. The CDR3 is CASSLETGAFYEQYF. The CDR3 nucleotides are TGTGCCAGCAGCTTAGAGACAGGAGCCTTCTACGAGCAGTACTTC.

This chain links TRBV10-3 with TRBJ2-3; 8 bases align to TRBD2. Germline V lookup: CDR1 ENHRY, CDR2 SYGVKD. The CDR3 is 14 residues long. The ends lost 8 bases at V and 3 bases at J; junction bases unmatched: 7. In nucleotides, the CDR3 is TGTGCCATCTCCCCCAGCGGGGGAACAGATACGCAGTATTTT. It codes for CAISPSGGTDTQYF.

The chain uses TRBV6-5 and TRBJ2-4; D perhaps matches TRBD1 (5 bases). The CDR3 length is 14 residues. The V end lost 6 bases, the J end lost 3 bases, and 12 bases lay between the germline ends. Germline CDR1 is MNHEY and CDR2 is SVGAGI. The CDR3 DNA sequence: TGTGCCAGCAGCACCTCAGGGTACAAAAACATTCAGTACTTC. It translates to CASSTSGYKNIQYF.

The chain is built from TRBV28 and TRBJ1-2; D gene ambiguous. The CDR3 spans 18 residues. Germline V CDR1 and CDR2: MDHEN, SYDVKM. V lost 6 bases, J lost 0 bases, and 23 bases lay in between. CDR3 coding DNA: TGTGCCAGCAGCTTAGCTTATAGGACGGCTTATCCTAACTATGGCTACACCTTC. Protein: CASSLAYRTAYPNYGYTF.

This chain uses TRBV7-2 with TRBJ1-1, with D unclear. Germline loops: CDR1 SGHTA, CDR2 FQGNSA. This CDR3 region has 17 residues. V was trimmed by 1 base and J by 3 bases, leaving 18 bases between them. This chain's CDR3 is CASSLERAPQQDTEAFF. DNA of the CDR3: TGTGCCAGCAGCTTAGAGAGGGCTCCCCAGCAGGACACTGAAGCTTTCTTT.

This chain links TRBV30 with TRBJ1-1, with 8 bases fitting TRBD1. Germline values: CDR1 GTSNPN, CDR2 SVGIG (reference sequence). J lost 1 base, V lost 4 bases, and 5 bases had no gene match. CDR3 length: 14 amino acids. The CDR3 reads CAWTAGGANTEAFF. CDR3 coding DNA: TGTGCCTGGACCGCAGGGGGCGCGAACACTGAAGCTTTCTTT.

The rearrangement uses TRBV28 and TRBJ2-7; no clear D gene. The germline V gene has CDR1 MDHEN and CDR2 SYDVKM. Trimming shortened V by 5 bases and J by 6 bases, and 20 bases separated the two germline ends. This CDR3 region has 15 residues. The CDR3, as DNA: TGTGCCAGCAGTCCTTCTTTAGGTAACTCAATCGAGCAGTACTTC. Protein product: CASSPSLGNSIEQYF. Supplemented by reference TRBV28 and TRBJ2-7, the full variable domain reads DVKVTQSSRYLVKRTGEKVFLECVQDMDHENMFWYRQDPGLGLRLIYFSYDVKMKEKGDIPEGYSVSREKKERFSLILESASTNQTSMYLCASSPSLGNSIEQYFGPGTRLTVT.

This clone was detected ten times or more. V gene TRBV30 combines with J gene TRBJ1-1; 7 bases match TRBD1. This CDR3 contains 13 residues. CDR1 GTSNPN and CDR2 SVGIG come from the germline V gene (reference sequence). V lost 6 bases, J lost 7 bases, and 11 bases stayed unmatched. CDR3 bases: TGTGCCTGTGACGGACTCAGGGGGTTTGAAGCTTTCTTT. Translating it yields CACDGLRGFEAFF.

The chain links TRBV7-9 to TRBJ2-1; TRBD1 aligns across 10 bases. Losses at the gene ends were 6 bases for V and 7 bases for J; bases not matched to a gene: 3. The CDR3 contains 13 residues. Looked up from germline, CDR1 is SEHNR and CDR2 is FQNEAQ (reference sequence). The CDR3 nucleotides read TGTGCCAGCAGGCCGGGACAGGGGAATGAGCAGTTCTTC. Its protein product is CASRPGQGNEQFF.

This chain uses TRBV2 with TRBJ1-5, with D possibly TRBD1 on 5 matching bases. The CDR3 runs 13 residues. V lost 5 bases and J 7 bases, leaving 12 bases between the germline ends. CDR1 and CDR2 from the germline V gene are SNHLY and FYNNEI. The CDR3 nucleotides are TGTGCCAGCAGTTTGGGGGAGGAACAGCCCCAGCATTTT. The encoded protein is CASSLGEEQPQHF. Using reference TRBV2 and TRBJ1-5 for the parts outside the CDR3, the full variable domain is EPEVTQTPSHQVTQMGQEVILRCVPISNHLYFYWYRQILGQKVEFLVSFYNNEISEKSEIFDDQFSVERPDGSNFTLKIRSTKLEDSAMYFCASSLGEEQPQHFGDGTRLSIL.

This sequence joins TRBV19 and TRBJ1-1; D is ambiguous. CDR1 is LNHDA and CDR2 is SQIVND in the germline V gene (reference sequence). The CDR3 is made up of 13 amino acids. Trimming took 3 bases from V and 5 from J, leaving 10 bases between them. As DNA, the CDR3 is TGTGCCAGTAGTATCTACCGTGGGACTGAAGCTTTCTTT. It is translated as CASSIYRGTEAFF.

This chain uses TRBV7-3 with TRBJ2-1; D might be TRBD1 (5 bases). Germline assignment: CDR1 SGHTA and CDR2 FQGTGA. V gave up 5 bases and J gave up 0 bases, with 14 bases separating them. The CDR3 extends over 16 amino acids. CDR3 region: CASSRQSTFSYNEQFF. The CDR3 nucleotides are TGTGCCAGCAGCCGACAGTCCACGTTCTCCTACAATGAGCAGTTCTTC.

The V call is TRBV5-1, the J call TRBJ2-7; 8 positions match TRBD2. Germline V gene data show CDR1 as SGHRS and CDR2 as YFSETQ. With V trimmed by 2 bases and J by 0 bases, 10 bases remained unmatched. The CDR3 contains 17 residues. The CDR3 region is CASSLIIAGSSSYEQYF. DNA of the CDR3: TGCGCCAGCAGCTTAATAATAGCGGGATCGAGCTCCTACGAGCAGTACTTC.

The chain is built from TRBV4-2 and TRBJ2-3, with 7 bases fitting TRBD2. Germline-derived CDR1 and CDR2 are LGHNA and YNFKEQ. J lost 3 bases, V lost 1 base, and 10 bases had no gene match. This CDR3 is built from 17 residues. The CDR3: CASSQGASSGPTDTQYF. As DNA, the CDR3 is TGTGCCAGCAGCCAAGGGGCGTCTAGCGGACCTACAGATACGCAGTATTTT.

V usage is TRBV7-6 and J usage is TRBJ2-5; D remains unclear. The DNA matches TRBJ2-7 better at its end, which makes the J call doubtful. CDR1 and CDR2 (germline): SGHVS, FNYEAQ. The CDR3 totals 14 residues. CDR3 sequence (DNA): TGTGCCAGCAGCTTAGATTCTGGGGTCTACGAGCAGTACTTC. As protein: CASSLDSGVYEQYF.

The CDR3 region is CAWSVQRETQYF. In DNA form, the CDR3 reads TGTGCCTGGAGTGTACAACGAGAGACCCAGTACTTC. The rearrangement links TRBV30 to TRBJ2-5, with D hard to call. The CDR3 runs to 12 residues. V gave up 0 bases and J gave up 4 bases, with 6 bases separating them. CDR1 is GTSNPN and CDR2 is SVGIG in the germline V gene (reference sequence).

The gene calls are TRBV6-4 and TRBJ2-2; D gene unclear. Between the trimmed V and J ends, which lost 6 bases and 4 bases, there was a span of 9 bases. In germline, CDR1 is MRHNA, CDR2 SNTAGT. This CDR3 has 13 residues. This CDR3 reads CASSLEPTGELFF. DNA of the CDR3: TGTGCCAGCAGCCTTGAACCCACCGGGGAGCTGTTTTTT.

Details on this clone: The sample contains more than one DNA sequence encoding this CDR3. CDR3 DNA: TGTGCCAGCAGCCCTGTTCGGGACAGTCCCTACGAGCAGTACTTC. As protein: CASSPVRDSPYEQYF. This chain joins TRBV9 and TRBJ2-7, with 7 nucleotides matching TRBD1. The CDR3 is made up of 15 amino acids. Germline CDR1 reads SGDLS; CDR2 reads YYNGEE. V gave up 4 bases and J gave up 2 bases; unmatched junction bases: 9. Variable domain in full (rest from reference TRBV9 and TRBJ2-7): DSGVTQTPKHLITATGQRVTLRCSPRSGDLSVYWYQQSLDQGLQFLIQYYNGEERAKGNILERFSAQQFPDLHSELNLSSLELGDSALYFCASSPVRDSPYEQYFGPGTRLTVT.

In this sample, this clone turned up many times. Other nucleotide sequences in the sample specify the same CDR3. The chain combines TRBV20-1 with TRBJ1-2, with D tentatively TRBD1 (5 bases). This CDR3 has 11 residues. Germline V gives CDR1 DFQATT, CDR2 SNEGSKA (reference sequence). The V and J ends lost 6 bases and 5 bases respectively, with 10 bases between them. CDR3 residues: CSADSVYGYTF. The CDR3 DNA reads TGCAGTGCCGACAGTGTGTATGGCTACACCTTC.

This clone was seen more than once but under ten times. The V gene is TRBV7-7, the J gene TRBJ1-6; no firm D call. Germline loops: CDR1 SSHAT, CDR2 FNYEAQ (reference sequence). This CDR3 comprises 13 residues. V was pared by 1 base and J by 7 bases, with 5 bases between. CDR3 sequence (DNA): TGTGCCAGCAGCTTAGATCGCAATTCACCCCTCCACTTT. Protein product: CASSLDRNSPLHF.

The J gene is TRBJ1-4, the V gene TRBV7-9; no clear D gene. The CDR3 runs to 11 residues. The germline CDR1 and CDR2 sequences are SEHNR and FQNEAQ (reference sequence). Trimming cost V 3 bases and J 6 bases, with 2 bases left between them. CDR3 sequence (DNA): TGTGCCAGCAGCTTTGATGAAAAACTGTTTTTT. This translates into CASSFDEKLFF. Supplemented by reference TRBV7-9 and TRBJ1-4, the full variable domain reads DTGVSQNPRHKITKRGQNVTFRCDPISEHNRLYWYRQTLGQGPEFLTYFQNEAQLEKSRLLSDRFSAERPKGSFSTLEIQRTEQGDSAMYLCASSFDEKLFFGSGTQLSVL.

The rearrangement joins TRBV7-2 to TRBJ2-7; 7 bases align to TRBD2. The CDR3 runs 16 residues. CDR1 and CDR2 from the germline V gene are SGHTA and FQGNSA. V gave up 0 bases and J gave up 4 bases; unmatched junction bases: 9. The CDR3: CASSLALGTIGYEQYF. The CDR3 bases are TGTGCCAGCAGCTTAGCCCTCGGGACTATCGGATACGAGCAGTACTTC.

On this clone: This sample also contains other DNA sequences that code for the same CDR3. The rearrangement joins TRBV5-1 to TRBJ2-2; D gene unclear. CDR1 and CDR2 from the germline V gene are SGHRS and YFSETQ. CDR3 length: 12 residues. The V end lost 2 bases, the J end lost 2 bases, and 1 base lay between the germline ends. The CDR3 region is CASSFNTGELFF. The CDR3 DNA is TGCGCCAGCAGCTTTAACACCGGGGAGCTGTTTTTT.

Turning to this clone: The same CDR3 can be traced to other DNA sequences in this sample. The rearrangement joins TRBV6-1 to TRBJ1-5, with D perhaps matching TRBD1 (5 bases). The ends were cut back, 0 bases at V and 2 bases at J, with 11 bases in the middle. CDR3 length: 16 residues. Germline V CDR1 and CDR2: MNHNS, SASEGT. CDR3 bases: TGTGCCAGCAGTGAAGCACGGGGGTTGGGCAATCAGCCCCAGCATTTT. It codes for CASSEARGLGNQPQHF.

The rearrangement uses TRBV5-1 and TRBJ1-2, with 8 bases matching TRBD1. The V gene end was trimmed by 4 bases and the J gene end by 7 bases; junction bases not matched to a gene: 9. The CDR3 runs 14 residues. Germline V gene data show CDR1 as SGHRS and CDR2 as YFSETQ. CDR3 protein: CASSQGQGASGYTF. In DNA, the CDR3 is TGCGCCAGCAGCCAAGGACAGGGAGCGAGTGGCTACACCTTC.

This rearrangement joins TRBV5-1 to TRBJ2-7, with 7 bases lining up with TRBD1. V shed 3 bases and J 5 bases; nucleotides not matched to a gene: 5. The CDR3 is 13 amino acids. Per germline, CDR1 SGHRS and CDR2 YFSETQ. As DNA, the CDR3 is TGCGCCAGCAGCTCTACAGGGGACCACGAGCAGTACTTC. Protein: CASSSTGDHEQYF.